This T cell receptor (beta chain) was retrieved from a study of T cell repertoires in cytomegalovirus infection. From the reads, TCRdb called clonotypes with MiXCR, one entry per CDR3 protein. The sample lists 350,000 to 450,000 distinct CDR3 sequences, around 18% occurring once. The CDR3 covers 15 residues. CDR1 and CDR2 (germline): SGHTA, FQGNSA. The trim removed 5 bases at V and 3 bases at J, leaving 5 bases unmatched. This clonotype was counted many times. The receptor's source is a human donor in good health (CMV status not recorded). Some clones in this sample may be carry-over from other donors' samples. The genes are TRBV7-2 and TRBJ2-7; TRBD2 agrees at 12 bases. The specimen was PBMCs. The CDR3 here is CASSITSGGIYEQYF. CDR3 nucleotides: TGTGCCAGCAGCATCACTAGCGGGGGGATCTACGAGCAGTACTTC. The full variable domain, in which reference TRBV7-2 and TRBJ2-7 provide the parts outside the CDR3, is GAGVSQSPSNKVTEKGKDVELRCDPISGHTALYWYRQSLGQGLEFLIYFQGNSAPDKSGLPSDRFSAERTGGSVSTLTIQRTQQEDSAVYLCASSITSGGIYEQYFGPGTRLTVT.